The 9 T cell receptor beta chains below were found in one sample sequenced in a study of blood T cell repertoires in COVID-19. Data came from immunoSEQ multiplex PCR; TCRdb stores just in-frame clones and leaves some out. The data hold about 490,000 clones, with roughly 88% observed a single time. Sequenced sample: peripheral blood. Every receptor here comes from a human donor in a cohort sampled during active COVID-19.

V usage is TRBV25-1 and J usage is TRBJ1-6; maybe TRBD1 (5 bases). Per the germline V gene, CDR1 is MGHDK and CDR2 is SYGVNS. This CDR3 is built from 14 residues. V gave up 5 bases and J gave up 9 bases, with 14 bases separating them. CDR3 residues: CASSLRVSTSPLHF. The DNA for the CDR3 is TGTGCCAGCAGTCTCAGGGTCTCTACTTCACCCCTCCACTTT.

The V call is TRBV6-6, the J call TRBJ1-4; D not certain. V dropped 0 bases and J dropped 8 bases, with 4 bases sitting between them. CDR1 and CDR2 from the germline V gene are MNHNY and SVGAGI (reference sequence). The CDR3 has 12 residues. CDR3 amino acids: CASSYSIEKLFF. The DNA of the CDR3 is TGTGCCAGCAGTTACTCTATCGAAAAACTGTTTTTT.

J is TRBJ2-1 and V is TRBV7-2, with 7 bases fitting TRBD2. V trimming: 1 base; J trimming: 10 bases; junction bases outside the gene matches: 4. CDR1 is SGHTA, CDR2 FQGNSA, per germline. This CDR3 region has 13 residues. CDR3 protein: CASSLEGGREQFF. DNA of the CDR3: TGTGCCAGCAGCTTAGAGGGCGGGAGAGAGCAGTTCTTC.

The CDR3 reads CASQRGSLRSEQFF. The CDR3 nucleotides are TGTGCCAGCCAAAGGGGTTCGCTCCGTAGTGAGCAGTTCTTC. This chain connects TRBV7-9 to TRBJ2-1, with D possibly being TRBD1 (5 bases). V was pared by 8 bases and J by 9 bases, with 20 bases between. Germline loops: CDR1 SEHNR, CDR2 FQNEAQ (reference sequence). The CDR3 runs to 14 residues.

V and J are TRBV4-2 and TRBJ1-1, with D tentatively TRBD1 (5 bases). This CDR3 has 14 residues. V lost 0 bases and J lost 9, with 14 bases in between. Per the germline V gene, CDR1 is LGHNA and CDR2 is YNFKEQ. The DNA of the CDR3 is TGTGCCAGCAGCCAAGATCGGGTCAGGGCGCAAGCTTTCTTT. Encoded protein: CASSQDRVRAQAFF.

Here the CDR3 DNA reads TGTGCCAGCAGTTTTGCACCTAAAGTGGGCAACAATGAGCAGTTCTTC. Its translation: CASSFAPKVGNNEQFF. V and J are TRBV27 and TRBJ2-1, with unresolved D. V lost 3 bases and J 5 bases, leaving 17 bases between the germline ends. The V gene's germline CDR1 is MNHEY and CDR2 SMNVEV (reference sequence). The CDR3 totals 16 residues.

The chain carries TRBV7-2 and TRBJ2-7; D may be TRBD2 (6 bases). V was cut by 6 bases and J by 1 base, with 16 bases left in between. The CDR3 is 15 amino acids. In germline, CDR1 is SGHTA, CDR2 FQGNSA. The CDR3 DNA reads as TGTGCCAGCAGATCACCCGGGACTCCGTCCTACGAGCAGTACTTC. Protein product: CASRSPGTPSYEQYF.

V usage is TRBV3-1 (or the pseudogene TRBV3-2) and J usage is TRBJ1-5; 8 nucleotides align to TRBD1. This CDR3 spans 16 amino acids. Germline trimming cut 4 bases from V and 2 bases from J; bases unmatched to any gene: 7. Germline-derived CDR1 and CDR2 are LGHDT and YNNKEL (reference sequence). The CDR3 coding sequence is TGTGCCAGCAGCCGTTCAGACAGGGGAGGCAATCAGCCCCAGCATTTT. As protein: CASSRSDRGGNQPQHF.

The CDR3 here is CASSQRTGGSGAFF. DNA for the CDR3: TGTGCCAGCAGTCAGAGGACAGGGGGGTCTGGTGCTTTCTTT. V is TRBV2 and J is TRBJ1-1; 10 bases are shared with TRBD1. V lost 5 bases and J lost 11; bases outside the gene matches: 11. The CDR3 loop spans 14 amino acids. CDR1 SNHLY and CDR2 FYNNEI come from the germline V gene.